This TCR beta chain came from a study of radiotherapy plus CTLA-4 blockade in lung cancer. Study results and limitations: In blood, after radiotherapy plus ipilimumab, tumor-derived TCR clones expanded.

To note about this clone: Its antigen is not identified.

The assay was immunoSEQ multiplex PCR, and TCRdb's table has in-frame clones only and misses some. The sample shows tens of thousands of clones, around 77% of them seen only once. The CDR3 spans 15 residues. CDR1 SGHTA and CDR2 FQGNSA come from the germline V gene. The J segment lost 1 base and the V segment lost 6 bases, leaving 5 bases of the junction unmatched. Ipilimumab-mediated CTLA-4 blockade plus focal radiation was given to patients having chemo-refractory metastatic non-small-cell lung cancer. Sequenced here: peripheral blood, sampled from a patient treated with radiotherapy plus ipilimumab. This clonotype originated in a human donor with non-small cell lung cancer whose response to radiotherapy plus ipilimumab could not be evaluated. The V and J genes are TRBV7-2 and TRBJ2-5; TRBD2 agrees at 10 bases. The CDR3, as DNA: TGTGCCAGCAGAGCCGGGACTAGCGTCCAAGAGACCCAGTACTTC. Protein sequence: CASRAGTSVQETQYF.